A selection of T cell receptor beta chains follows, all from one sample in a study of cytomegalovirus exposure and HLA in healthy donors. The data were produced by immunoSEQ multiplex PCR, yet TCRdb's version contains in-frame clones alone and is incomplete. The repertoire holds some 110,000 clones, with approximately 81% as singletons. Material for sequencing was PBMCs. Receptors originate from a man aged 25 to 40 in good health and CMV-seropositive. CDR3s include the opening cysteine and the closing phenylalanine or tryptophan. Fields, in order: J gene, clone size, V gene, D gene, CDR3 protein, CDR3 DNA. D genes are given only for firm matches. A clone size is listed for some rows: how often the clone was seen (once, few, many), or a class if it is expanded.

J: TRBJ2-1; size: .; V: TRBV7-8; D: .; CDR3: CAGGSSYNEQFF; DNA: TGTGCTGGGGGGAGCTCCTACAATGAGCAGTTCTTC
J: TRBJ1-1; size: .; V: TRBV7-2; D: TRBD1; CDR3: CASSFRGRDTEAFF; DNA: TGTGCCAGCAGCTTCAGGGGGCGGGACACTGAAGCTTTCTTT
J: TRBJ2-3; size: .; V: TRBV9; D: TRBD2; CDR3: CASSGPGAGGTDTQYF; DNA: TGTGCCAGCAGCGGACCTGGAGCGGGGGGAACAGATACGCAGTATTTT
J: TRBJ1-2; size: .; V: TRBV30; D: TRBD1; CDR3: CAWSSRTGKTYGYTF; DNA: TGTGCCTGGAGTTCCCGGACAGGGAAAACCTATGGCTACACCTTC
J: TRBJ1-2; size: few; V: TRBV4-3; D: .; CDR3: CASSTGAASNYGYTF; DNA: TGCGCCAGCAGTACTGGGGCCGCTTCTAACTATGGCTACACCTTC
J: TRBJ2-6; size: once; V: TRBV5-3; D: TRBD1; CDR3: CARSSGQGAPGANVLTF; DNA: TGTGCCAGAAGCTCCGGACAGGGGGCGCCGGGGGCCAACGTCCTGACTTTC
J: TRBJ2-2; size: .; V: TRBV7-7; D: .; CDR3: CASSYSPLGGGELFF; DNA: TGTGCTAGCAGCTACAGTCCACTAGGTGGCGGGGAGCTGTTTTTT
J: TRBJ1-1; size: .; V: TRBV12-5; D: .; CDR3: CASGNQGGTEAFF; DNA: TGTGCTAGTGGCAATCAGGGTGGCACTGAAGCTTTCTTT
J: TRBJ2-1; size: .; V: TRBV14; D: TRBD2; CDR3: CASSLAGDLEQFF; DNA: TGTGCCAGCAGCCTGGCGGGAGATCTTGAGCAGTTCTTC
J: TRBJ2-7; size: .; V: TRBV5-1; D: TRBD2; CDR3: CASSLVSGSYEQYF; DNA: TGCGCCAGCAGCTTAGTTAGCGGGAGCTACGAGCAGTACTTC
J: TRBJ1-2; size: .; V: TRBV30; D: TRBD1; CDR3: CAWSPGGWGYTF; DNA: TGTGCCTGGAGCCCAGGGGGCTGGGGCTACACCTTC
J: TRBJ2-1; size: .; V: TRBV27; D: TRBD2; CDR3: CASSLRREGKQFF; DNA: TGTGCCAGCAGTTTACGGCGGGAGGGGAAGCAGTTCTTC
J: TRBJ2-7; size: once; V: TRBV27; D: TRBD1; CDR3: CASGEPTGVLVSDEQYF; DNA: TGTGCCAGCGGGGAACCAACAGGGGTACTTGTATCCGACGAGCAGTACTTC
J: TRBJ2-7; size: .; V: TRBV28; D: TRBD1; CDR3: CASSIPGQGSYEQYF; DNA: TGTGCCAGCAGCATACCGGGACAGGGTTCCTACGAGCAGTACTTC
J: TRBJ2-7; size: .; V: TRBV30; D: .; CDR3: CAWRRDPPREQYF; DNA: TGTGCCTGGAGACGAGATCCACCGCGCGAGCAGTACTTC
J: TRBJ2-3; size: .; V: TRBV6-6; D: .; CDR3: CASASGTDTQYF; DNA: TGTGCCAGCGCGAGTGGCACAGATACGCAGTATTTT
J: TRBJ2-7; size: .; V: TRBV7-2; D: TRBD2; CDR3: CASSLVTSGGPLYEQYF; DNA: TGTGCCAGCAGCTTAGTAACTAGCGGGGGGCCCCTATACGAGCAGTACTTC
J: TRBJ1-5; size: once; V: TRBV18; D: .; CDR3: CASSPQGAGQPQHF; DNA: TGTGCCAGCTCACCGCAGGGCGCAGGTCAGCCCCAGCATTTT
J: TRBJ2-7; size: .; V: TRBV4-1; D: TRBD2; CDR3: CASSQTSGGDEQYF; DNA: TGCGCCAGCAGCCAAACCAGCGGGGGTGACGAGCAGTACTTC
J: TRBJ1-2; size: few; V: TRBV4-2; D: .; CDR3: CASSQEARGRYGYTF; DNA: TGTGCCAGCAGCCAAGAGGCCCGAGGGAGGTATGGCTACACCTTC
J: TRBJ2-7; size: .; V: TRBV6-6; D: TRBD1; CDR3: CASRPRRRDRGYEQYF; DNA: TGTGCCAGCAGGCCAAGGCGAAGGGACAGGGGTTACGAGCAGTACTTC
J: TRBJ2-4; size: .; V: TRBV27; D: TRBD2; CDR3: CASGLAGATKNIQYF; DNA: TGTGCCAGCGGACTAGCGGGAGCAACCAAAAACATTCAGTACTTC
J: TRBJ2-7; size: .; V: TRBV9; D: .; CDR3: CASSVGSQGGYEQYF; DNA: TGTGCCAGCAGCGTAGGTTCACAGGGCGGCTACGAGCAGTACTTC
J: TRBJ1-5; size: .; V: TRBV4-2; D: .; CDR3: CASSPGEYSNQPQHF; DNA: TGTGCCAGCAGCCCGGGGGAGTATAGCAATCAGCCCCAGCATTTT
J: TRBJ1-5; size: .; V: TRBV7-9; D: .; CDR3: CSSSPGFGNQPQHF; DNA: TGTTCCAGCAGCCCGGGTTTTGGCAATCAGCCCCAGCATTTT
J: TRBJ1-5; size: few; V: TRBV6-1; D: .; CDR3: CASSEQLISNQPQHF; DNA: TGTGCCAGCAGTGAACAACTTATTAGCAATCAGCCCCAGCATTTT
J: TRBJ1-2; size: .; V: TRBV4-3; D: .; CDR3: CASSQVLWTNDYGYTF; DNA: .
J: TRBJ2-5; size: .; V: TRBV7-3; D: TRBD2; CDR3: CASSLGLAGTQYF; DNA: TGTGCCAGCAGCTTGGGACTAGCAGGGACCCAGTACTTC
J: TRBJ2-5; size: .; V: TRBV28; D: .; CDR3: CASRIPGGWETQYF; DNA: TGTGCCAGCAGGATCCCGGGGGGCTGGGAGACCCAGTACTTC
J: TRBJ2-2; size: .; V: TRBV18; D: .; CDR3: CASSPQRNTGELFF; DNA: TGTGCCAGCTCACCCCAGCGGAATACCGGGGAGCTGTTTTTT
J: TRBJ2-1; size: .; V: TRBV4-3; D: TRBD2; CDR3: CASSQEQLAGNNEQFF; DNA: TGCGCCAGCAGCCAAGAACAGCTAGCGGGAAACAATGAGCAGTTCTTC
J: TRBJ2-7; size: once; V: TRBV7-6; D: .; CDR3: CASSLAATDSSYEQYF; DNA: TGTGCCAGCAGCCTTGCCGCTACGGACAGCTCCTACGAGCAGTACTTC
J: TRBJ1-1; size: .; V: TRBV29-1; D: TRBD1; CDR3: CSAGGTEAFF; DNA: TGCAGCGCAGGGGGCACTGAAGCTTTCTTT
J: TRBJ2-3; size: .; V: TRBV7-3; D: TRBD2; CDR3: CASSIPSGSSDTQYF; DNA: TGTGCCAGCAGCATACCTAGCGGGAGTTCAGATACGCAGTATTTT
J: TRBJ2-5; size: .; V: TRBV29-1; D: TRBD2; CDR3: CSARPPRLAGYQETQYF; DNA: TGCAGCGCCCGGCCCCCCCGACTAGCGGGGTACCAAGAGACCCAGTACTTC